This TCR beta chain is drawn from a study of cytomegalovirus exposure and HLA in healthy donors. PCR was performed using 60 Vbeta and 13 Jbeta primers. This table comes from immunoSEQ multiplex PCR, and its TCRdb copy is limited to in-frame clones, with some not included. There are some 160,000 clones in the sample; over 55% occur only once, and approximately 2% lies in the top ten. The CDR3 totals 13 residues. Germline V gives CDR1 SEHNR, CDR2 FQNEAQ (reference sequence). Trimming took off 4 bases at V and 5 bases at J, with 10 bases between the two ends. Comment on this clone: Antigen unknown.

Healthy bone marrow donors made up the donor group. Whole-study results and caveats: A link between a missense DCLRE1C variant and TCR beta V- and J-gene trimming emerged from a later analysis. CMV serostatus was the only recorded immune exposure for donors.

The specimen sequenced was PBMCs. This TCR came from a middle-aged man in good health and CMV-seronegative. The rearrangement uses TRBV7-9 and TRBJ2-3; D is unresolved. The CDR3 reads CASSSRRGDTQYF. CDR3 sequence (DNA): TGTGCCAGCAGCTCCCGCCGCGGAGATACGCAGTATTTT.